These 17 T cell receptor beta chains came from one sample sequenced in a study of identical twins. TCRdb reanalysed the 5' RACE reads using MiXCR and keeps one entry per CDR3 protein. The sample lists approximately 500,000 distinct CDR3 sequences, less than 25% seen once, with 2.9% in the top ten. The data also belong to a second study, concerning T cells expressing NK-cell markers.

The specimen was CD4+ T cells sorted from blood. Source of these receptors: a woman under 30 in good health.

This chain connects TRBV27 to TRBJ2-1; TRBD2 matches at 8 bases. With 3 bases clipped from V and 7 bases from J, the junction kept 8 bases outside the gene matches. The CDR3 sequence is 15 residues long. Per the germline V gene, CDR1 is MNHEY and CDR2 is SMNVEV (reference sequence). This CDR3 is CASSFTGRARNEQFF. CDR3 coding DNA: TGTGCCAGCAGTTTTACCGGGAGGGCCAGGAATGAGCAGTTCTTC.

V gene TRBV20-1 combines with J gene TRBJ2-6; D not resolved. The CDR3 contains 14 residues. The V and J ends lost 6 bases and 0 bases respectively, with 9 bases between them. Germline-derived CDR1 and CDR2 are DFQATT and SNEGSKA (reference sequence). The CDR3 is CSALPFSGANVLTF. DNA of the CDR3: TGCAGTGCCTTACCCTTCTCTGGGGCCAACGTCCTGACTTTC.

The rearrangement joins TRBV7-3 to TRBJ2-3; no clear D gene. The germline V gene has CDR1 SGHTA and CDR2 FQGTGA. Trimming took 2 bases from V and 5 from J, leaving 11 bases between them. The CDR3 consists of 14 residues. The CDR3 spells CASSLSGGEDTQYF. CDR3 sequence (DNA): TGTGCCAGCAGCTTATCCGGTGGCGAAGATACGCAGTATTTT.

This clonotype has just a few counts. V usage is TRBV7-9 and J usage is TRBJ1-2; no reliable D call. The V end was cut by 5 bases, the J end by 4 bases, with 11 bases between. Germline V gives CDR1 SEHNR, CDR2 FQNEAQ (reference sequence). The CDR3 consists of 13 residues. The CDR3 nucleotides are TGTGCCAGCAGCCCAGAAGTACCCTATGGCTACACCTTC. Translation gives CASSPEVPYGYTF.

This clonotype was counted at least ten times. The chain is built from TRBV10-3 and TRBJ2-1, with 11 nucleotides matching TRBD2. Germline CDR1 is ENHRY and CDR2 is SYGVKD. The CDR3 consists of 14 residues. V trimming: 4 bases; J trimming: 8 bases; junction bases outside the gene matches: 4. Here the CDR3 reads CAISGLAGTDEQFF. CDR3 sequence (DNA): TGTGCCATCAGTGGACTAGCGGGAACGGATGAGCAGTTCTTC.

This chain links TRBV2 with TRBJ2-3; D might be TRBD2 (6 bases). Trimming pared 7 bases from V and 4 bases from J, leaving 12 bases between. Per the germline V gene, CDR1 is SNHLY and CDR2 is FYNNEI. The CDR3 consists of 13 residues. CDR3 coding DNA: TGTGCCAGCATCTCTAGCGAGTCAGATACGCAGTATTTT. This encodes CASISSESDTQYF.

The chain links TRBV7-9 to TRBJ2-5; 8 bases are a match to TRBD1. Germline V gene data show CDR1 as SEHNR and CDR2 as FQNEAQ (reference sequence). CDR3 length: 16 amino acids. The V and J ends lost 2 bases and 5 bases, in that order; junction bases with no gene match: 10. Here the CDR3 reads CASSLLGQGAKETQYF. CDR3 DNA: TGTGCCAGCAGCTTATTGGGGCAGGGGGCTAAGGAGACCCAGTACTTC.

This clonotype was found a few times. This chain uses TRBV7-2 with TRBJ1-2; 8 nucleotides match TRBD1. Looked up from germline, CDR1 is SGHTA and CDR2 is FQGNSA. The CDR3 has 13 residues. With V trimmed by 2 bases and J by 6 bases, 2 bases remained unmatched. CDR3 sequence (DNA): TGTGCCAGCAGCTTAAGACAGGGGAATGGCTACACCTTC. This codes for CASSLRQGNGYTF. The full variable domain, completed using reference TRBV7-2 and TRBJ1-2, is GAGVSQSPSNKVTEKGKDVELRCDPISGHTALYWYRQSLGQGLEFLIYFQGNSAPDKSGLPSDRFSAERTGGSVSTLTIQRTQQEDSAVYLCASSLRQGNGYTFGSGTRLTVV.

This clonotype was seen more than once but under ten times. The rearrangement links TRBV29-1 to TRBJ1-1, with 8 nucleotides matching TRBD1. In germline, CDR1 is SQVTM, CDR2 ANQGSEA. The CDR3 spans 15 residues. V shed 1 base, J shed 8 bases, and the junction held 12 bases outside the gene matches. The CDR3 DNA reads as TGCAGCGTTGAAGGATTGAAGACAGGGGCATCGGAAGCTTTCTTT. This sequence encodes CSVEGLKTGASEAFF.

The gene calls are TRBV6-5 and TRBJ1-4, with unresolved D. Trimming took 0 bases from V and 8 from J, leaving 13 bases between them. Germline assignment: CDR1 MNHEY and CDR2 SVGAGI. This CDR3 spans 15 amino acids. CDR3 amino acids: CASSYSFTRPEKLFF. In nucleotides, the CDR3 is TGTGCCAGCAGTTACTCCTTTACACGACCCGAAAAACTGTTTTTT.

The chain links TRBV3-1 to TRBJ2-1; no firm D call. The V and J ends lost 1 base and 9 bases respectively, with 10 bases between them. CDR1 and CDR2 (germline): LGHDT, YNNKEL (reference sequence). CDR3 length: 13 residues. The CDR3 DNA is TGTGCCAGCAGCCAAGTCATTCGGAGTGAGCAGTTCTTC. Its translation is CASSQVIRSEQFF.

There are a few counts of this clonotype. This chain joins TRBV27 and TRBJ1-4, with a weak D call TRBD1 (5 bases). The CDR3 contains 15 residues. V dropped 4 bases and J dropped 7 bases, with 16 bases sitting between them. Per germline, CDR1 MNHEY and CDR2 SMNVEV (reference sequence). In DNA form, the CDR3 reads TGTGCCAGCAGTTGGTTTGGGACCGGGGGTGAAAAACTGTTTTTT. Translating it yields CASSWFGTGGEKLFF.

In its sample, this clonotype was seen a few times. V gene TRBV5-1 combines with J gene TRBJ1-2; D is uncertain. Germline-derived CDR1 and CDR2 are SGHRS and YFSETQ. The V end lost 3 bases, the J end lost 8 bases, and 14 bases lay between the germline ends. CDR3 length: 13 residues. CDR3 region: CASSSAGESGYTF. The CDR3 coding sequence is TGCGCCAGCAGCTCGGCAGGTGAGAGCGGCTACACCTTC.

The chain uses TRBV20-1 and TRBJ2-7, with 9 bases identical to TRBD2. The CDR3 consists of 13 residues. Germline CDR1 reads DFQATT; CDR2 reads SNEGSKA (reference sequence). The V gene end was trimmed by 3 bases and the J gene end by 3 bases; junction bases not matched to a gene: 3. The CDR3 DNA is TGCAGTGCTAGGGGGACTAGCTACTACGAGCAGTACTTC. Amino acid sequence: CSARGTSYYEQYF.

In DNA form, the CDR3 reads TGTGCCTGGAGTGTACGACCCAATGGCTACACCTTC. This codes for CAWSVRPNGYTF. V usage is TRBV30 and J usage is TRBJ1-2; no definite D call. This CDR3 has 12 amino acids. Trimming took off 0 bases at V and 6 bases at J, with 8 bases between the two ends. From germline, CDR1 is GTSNPN and CDR2 SVGIG (reference sequence). The complete variable domain, with remaining parts taken from reference TRBV30 and TRBJ1-2, reads SQTIHQWPATLVQPVGSPLSLECTVEGTSNPNLYWYRQAAGRGLQLLFYSVGIGQISSEVPQNLSASRPQDRQFILSSKKLLLSDSGFYLCAWSVRPNGYTFGSGTRLTVV.

The chain has TRBV9 and TRBJ2-7; TRBD2 aligns across 12 bases. The CDR3 extends over 15 amino acids. Germline-derived CDR1 and CDR2 are SGDLS and YYNGEE. With V trimmed by 3 bases and J by 2 bases, 3 bases remained unmatched. CDR3 in DNA: TGTGCCAGCAGCGCGGGACTAGCGGGCACCTACGAGCAGTACTTC. Its translation: CASSAGLAGTYEQYF.

V is TRBV20-1 and J is TRBJ1-1; D ambiguous. The CDR3 runs 13 residues. V lost 6 bases and J lost 3, with 14 bases in between. The germline CDR1 and CDR2 sequences are DFQATT and SNEGSKA (reference sequence). This CDR3 is CSAPRGRDTEAFF. In DNA, the CDR3 is TGCAGTGCCCCCCGGGGAAGGGACACTGAAGCTTTCTTT.